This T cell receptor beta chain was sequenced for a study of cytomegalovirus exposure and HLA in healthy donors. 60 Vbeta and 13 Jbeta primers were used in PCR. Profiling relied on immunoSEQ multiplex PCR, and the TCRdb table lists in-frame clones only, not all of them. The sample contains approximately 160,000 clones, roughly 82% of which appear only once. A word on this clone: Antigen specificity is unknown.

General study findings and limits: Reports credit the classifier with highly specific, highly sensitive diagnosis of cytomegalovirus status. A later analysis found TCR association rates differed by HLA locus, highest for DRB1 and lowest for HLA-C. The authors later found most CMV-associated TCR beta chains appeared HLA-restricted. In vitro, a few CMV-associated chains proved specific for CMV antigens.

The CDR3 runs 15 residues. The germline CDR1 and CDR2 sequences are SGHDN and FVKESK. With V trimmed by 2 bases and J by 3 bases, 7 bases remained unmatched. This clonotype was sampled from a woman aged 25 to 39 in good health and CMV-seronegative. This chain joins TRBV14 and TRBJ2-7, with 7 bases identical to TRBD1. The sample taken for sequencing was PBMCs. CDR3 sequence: CASSQSLGQNYEQYF. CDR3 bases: TGTGCCAGCAGCCAATCGTTGGGACAGAACTACGAGCAGTACTTC. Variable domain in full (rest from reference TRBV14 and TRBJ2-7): EAGVTQFPSHSVIEKGQTVTLRCDPISGHDNLYWYRRVMGKEIKFLLHFVKESKQDESGMPNNRFLAERTGGTYSTLKVQPAELEDSGVYFCASSQSLGQNYEQYFGPGTRLTVT.